A selection of T cell receptor beta chains follows, all from one sample in a study of Ad26.COV2.S vaccination and SARS-CoV-2 variants. Produced via immunoSEQ multiplex PCR; TCRdb's table is partial and in-frame only. The sample includes around 450,000 clones, 89% of them seen just once. Material: peripheral blood, obtained in a trial of Ad26.COV2.S vaccine versus placebo. These receptors originate from a person between 18 and 65 years old who received the Ad26.COV2.S COVID-19 vaccine or a placebo. CDR3s include the opening cysteine and the closing phenylalanine or tryptophan. D genes are given only for firm matches. Some rows mark clone size as missing; the rest say once, few, many or name a class of expanded clone.

D gene	J gene	clone size	V gene	CDR3 protein	CDR3 DNA
TRBD2	TRBJ2-1	.	TRBV5-1	CASSIGLAGGNEQFF	TGCGCCAGCAGCATAGGACTAGCGGGGGGGAATGAGCAGTTCTTC
.	TRBJ2-7	.	TRBV25-1	CASSATLYEQYF	TGTGCCAGCAGTGCTACACTCTACGAGCAGTACTTC
.	TRBJ2-7	few	TRBV7-9	CASSFGRREQYF	TGTGCCAGCAGCTTCGGCCGGCGCGAGCAGTACTTC
.	TRBJ1-4	.	TRBV29-1	CSVRTPNSGNEKLFF	TGCAGCGTGAGGACACCTAACTCAGGAAATGAAAAACTGTTTTTT
.	TRBJ2-5	.	TRBV7-9	CASSLILSGAETQYF	TGTGCCAGCAGCCTAATCCTAAGTGGCGCGGAGACCCAGTACTTC
TRBD2	TRBJ2-5	.	TRBV2	CASSNRGGAIETQYF	TGTGCCAGCAGTAACCGCGGGGGAGCGATAGAGACCCAGTACTTC
.	TRBJ1-1	.	TRBV2	CASSELQNTEAFF	TGTGCCAGCAGTGAATTACAGAACACTGAAGCTTTCTTT
TRBD2	TRBJ2-3	.	TRBV6-5	CASTSGSGDTQYF	TGTGCCAGCACTAGCGGGAGTGGGGATACGCAGTATTTT
TRBD2	TRBJ2-5	.	TRBV7-9	CASSLGGLAGETQYF	TGTGCCAGCAGCTTAGGGGGACTAGCTGGGGAGACCCAGTACTTC
TRBD2	TRBJ2-7	.	TRBV2	CASSGGTSGRFEQYF	TGTGCCAGCAGTGGGGGGACTAGCGGGAGGTTCGAGCAGTACTTC
.	TRBJ1-2	.	TRBV5-4	CASSPQPDSTRGYTF	TGTGCCAGCAGCCCTCAACCCGACAGCACGCGAGGCTACACCTTC
.	TRBJ1-5	once	TRBV21-1	CASSPRPGQGGQPQHF	TGTGCCAGCAGCCCACGACCGGGACAGGGGGGTCAGCCCCAGCATTTT
.	TRBJ1-1	.	TRBV5-1	CASRFSNTEAFF	TGCGCCAGCAGGTTCTCCAACACTGAAGCTTTCTTT
.	TRBJ1-2	.	TRBV11-2	CASSLVSAKYGYTF	TGTGCCAGCAGCTTAGTTTCGGCCAAATATGGCTACACCTTC
.	TRBJ2-1	.	TRBV11-2	CASSLEGSVAREQFF	TGTGCCAGCAGCTTAGAAGGATCGGTAGCCCGGGAGCAGTTCTTC
TRBD1	TRBJ2-7	.	TRBV6-5	CASITETGIYEQYF	TGTGCCAGCATAACCGAGACAGGGATTTACGAGCAGTACTTC
TRBD1	TRBJ1-5	.	TRBV29-1	CSVSTGGAGNQPQHF	TGCAGCGTTTCCACAGGGGGCGCGGGGAATCAGCCCCAGCATTTT
TRBD2	TRBJ2-7	.	TRBV4-1	CASRKGLAGLGDEQYF	TGCGCCAGCAGAAAGGGACTAGCGGGATTAGGCGACGAGCAGTACTTC
TRBD1	TRBJ1-4	.	TRBV10-1	CASREPGQGPTPTTNEKLFF	TGCGCCAGCAGGGAACCGGGACAGGGGCCTACCCCCACAACTAATGAAAAACTGTTTTTT
TRBD2	TRBJ2-7	.	TRBV4-3	CASSQDWGGSEQYF	TGCGCCAGCAGCCAAGATTGGGGGGGTTCAGAGCAGTACTTC
.	TRBJ2-7	.	TRBV18	CASSPQGLSYEQYF	TGTGCCAGCTCACCTCAGGGATTATCCTACGAGCAGTACTTC
.	TRBJ1-2	.	TRBV7-2	CASSFGGLNYGYTF	TGTGCCAGCAGCTTCGGGGGGCTTAACTATGGCTACACCTTC
TRBD1	TRBJ2-7	.	TRBV5-4	CASSDGPGQGSYEQYF	TGTGCCAGCAGCGATGGGCCGGGACAGGGCTCCTACGAGCAGTACTTC
TRBD2	TRBJ2-7	.	TRBV7-2	CASSPGGEQYF	TGTGCCAGCAGCCCGGGGGGCGAGCAGTACTTC
TRBD1	TRBJ1-3	.	TRBV4-1	CASRQTGTGNTIYF	TGCGCCAGCAGGCAGACAGGGACTGGAAACACCATATATTTT
.	TRBJ1-2	.	TRBV27	CASSLGRNYGYTF	TGTGCCAGCAGTTTGGGGCGGAACTATGGCTACACCTTC
.	TRBJ1-6	few	TRBV19	CASTVVGQPGNSPLHF	TGTGCCAGTACGGTAGTGGGGCAGCCGGGGAATTCACCCCTCCACTTT
TRBD1	TRBJ2-7	.	TRBV27	CASRGAGTGAPGGEQYF	TGTGCCAGCAGAGGAGCCGGGACAGGGGCCCCAGGGGGCGAGCAGTACTTC
TRBD2	TRBJ2-1	few	TRBV18	CASSPLAGGTHNEQFF	TGTGCCAGCTCACCACTGGCGGGAGGGACCCACAATGAGCAGTTCTTC
.	TRBJ1-5	.	TRBV19	CASRRRQDSNQPQHF	TGTGCCAGTAGGAGGCGACAGGATAGCAATCAGCCCCAGCATTTT
.	TRBJ2-5	.	TRBV5-3	CARSLRGQETQYF	TGTGCCAGAAGCTTGCGGGGGCAAGAGACCCAGTACTTC
TRBD1	TRBJ1-6	.	TRBV6-1	CASSDLPGGDSPLHF	TGTGCCAGCAGTGACCTTCCAGGGGGTGATTCACCCCTCCACTTT
TRBD2	TRBJ2-1	.	TRBV9	CASSVVPQRGYNEQFF	TGTGCCAGCAGCGTAGTCCCCCAGCGGGGTTACAATGAGCAGTTCTTC
.	TRBJ1-5	.	TRBV28	CASSLENQPQHF	TGTGCCAGCAGTTTAGAGAATCAGCCCCAGCATTTT
.	TRBJ2-2	.	TRBV7-6	CASSLVVAGTGELFF	TGTGCCAGCAGCTTAGTCGTCGCGGGCACCGGGGAGCTGTTTTTT
.	TRBJ1-2	.	TRBV4-2	CASSRRDGDYGYTF	TGTGCCAGCAGCCGGAGGGACGGAGACTATGGCTACACCTTC
.	TRBJ1-2	.	TRBV15	CATSRGEYGYTF	TGTGCCACCAGCAGAGGGGAGTATGGCTACACCTTC
.	TRBJ1-5	.	TRBV21-1	CASSKALYQPQHF	TGTGCCAGCAGCAAAGCGCTTTATCAGCCCCAGCATTTT
.	TRBJ2-7	.	TRBV28	CASLKGGSVDEQYF	TGTGCCAGCCTCAAGGGGGGGAGTGTCGACGAGCAGTACTTC
TRBD1	TRBJ1-5	.	TRBV6-5	CASREGQNNQPQHF	TGTGCCAGCAGGGAGGGACAGAACAATCAGCCCCAGCATTTT
.	TRBJ2-4	.	TRBV7-2	CASSSNYLAKNIQYF	TGTGCCAGCAGCTCCAACTACCTAGCCAAAAACATTCAGTACTTC
.	TRBJ1-2	.	TRBV6-5	CASSYLGGYTF	TGTGCCAGCAGTTATTTGGGTGGCTACACCTTC
.	TRBJ1-2	.	TRBV5-1	CASSPGGGGAYGYTF	TGCGCCAGCAGCCCGGGCGGGGGGGGCGCTTATGGCTACACCTTC
TRBD1	TRBJ2-1	.	TRBV6-5	CASSYGGQSSYNEQFF	TGTGCCAGCAGTTACGGGGGACAGAGTTCCTACAATGAGCAGTTCTTC
.	TRBJ1-1	.	TRBV21-1	CASSKDGREDNTEAFF	TGTGCCAGCAGCAAAGATGGTAGGGAAGATAACACTGAAGCTTTCTTT
TRBD1	TRBJ1-5	.	TRBV14	CASSKDRVRNQPQHF	TGTGCCAGCAGCAAAGACAGGGTTCGCAATCAGCCCCAGCATTTT
.	TRBJ2-1	.	TRBV6-6	CASSPGTNYNEQFF	TGTGCCAGCAGTCCCGGGACAAACTACAATGAGCAGTTCTTC
TRBD1	TRBJ2-3	.	TRBV4-2	CASSQDPDRGADTQYF	TGTGCCAGCAGCCAAGATCCGGACAGGGGGGCAGATACGCAGTATTTT
.	TRBJ1-6	.	TRBV28	CASRKQGFSPLHF	TGTGCCAGCAGAAAGCAGGGTTTTTCACCCCTCCACTTT
.	TRBJ1-2	.	TRBV6-5	CASNPGGNYGYTF	TGTGCCAGCAACCCAGGAGGAAACTATGGCTACACCTTC
.	TRBJ1-1	.	TRBV9	CASSVALENTEAFF	TGTGCCAGCAGCGTAGCTTTGGAAAACACTGAAGCTTTCTTT
.	TRBJ2-7	.	TRBV2	CASTGLSYEQYF	TGTGCCAGCACAGGGTTAAGTTACGAGCAGTACTTC
.	TRBJ2-3	.	TRBV10-1	CASSDPRESTDTQYF	TGCGCCAGCAGTGATCCCAGGGAGAGCACAGATACGCAGTATTTT
.	TRBJ1-2	.	TRBV29-1	CSVEPRGRTF	TGCAGCGTGGAACCACGGGGACGGACCTTC
TRBD1	TRBJ2-7	.	TRBV6-2/TRBV6-3	CASSFLGTGSYEQYF	TGTGCCAGCAGTTTCCTCGGGACAGGGAGCTACGAGCAGTACTTC
TRBD1	TRBJ1-3	few	TRBV7-9	CASSLAGTGGSGNTIYF	TGTGCCAGCAGCTTGGCCGGGACAGGGGGATCTGGAAACACCATATATTTT
.	TRBJ1-1	few	TRBV6-1	CASSETGNTEAFF	TGTGCCAGCAGTGAGACAGGGAACACTGAAGCTTTCTTT
.	TRBJ2-3	.	TRBV20-1	CSASSRRGGTDTQYF	TGCAGTGCTAGTTCTCGGCGGGGCGGCACAGATACGCAGTATTTT
TRBD1	TRBJ1-2	.	TRBV11-2	CASSGTGGSNYGYTF	TGTGCCAGCAGCGGCACAGGGGGCTCTAACTATGGCTACACCTTC
TRBD1	TRBJ1-5	.	TRBV7-8	CASSLGTGGDQPQHF	TGTGCCAGCAGCTTAGGGACAGGGGGCGATCAGCCCCAGCATTTT